In this sample, the clone carrying this T cell receptor beta chain turned up a few times. TCRbeta library construction was performed incorporating unique molecular identifiers. TCRdb reanalysed the PCR reads using MiXCR and keeps one entry per CDR3 protein. The profile shows hundreds of thousands of distinct CDR3 sequences, more than 9% of them singletons. This sample is part of a study of T-cell reconstitution after alpha-beta-depleted transplantation in children. The germline CDR1 and CDR2 sequences are SGHRS and YFSETQ. CDR3 length: 15 amino acids. V gave up 2 bases and J gave up 10 bases, with 19 bases separating them.

The source is a human donor who donated a stem cell graft to a child with acute myeloid leukemia. The sequencing used PBMCs from the stem cell graft donor, collected from the stem cell graft. The V call is TRBV5-1, the J call TRBJ2-1, with a tentative D call TRBD2 (5 bases). CDR3 DNA sequence: TGCGCCAGCAGCTTTGATGGGCCTAGCTCCGCGGAGCAGTTCTTC. This encodes CASSFDGPSSAEQFF.